This TCR beta chain came from a study of T cells in localized non-small cell lung cancer. Study observations and caveats: A single tumor region was sequenced, leaving heterogeneity possible.

Remarks on this clone: Its target is unknown.

Some clones are missing from TCRdb's copy, which holds only in-frame ones; the method was immunoSEQ multiplex PCR. In the table there are approximately 41,000 clones, about nine tenths of which are singletons. V shed 4 bases and J 6 bases; nucleotides not matched to a gene: 9. This CDR3 contains 15 residues. Germline V CDR1 and CDR2: SGHRS, YFSETQ. The V and J genes are TRBV5-1 and TRBJ1-4; TRBD1 agrees at 7 bases. This specimen consisted of peripheral blood mononuclear cells, obtained before any cancer treatment. This sequence was found in a male donor at least 60 years old with stage II lung adenocarcinoma. The CDR3 sequence: CASSDPGGADEKLFF. CDR3 DNA sequence: TGCGCCAGCAGCGACCCAGGGGGAGCAGATGAAAAACTGTTTTTT.